This TCR beta chain was sequenced in a study of technical replicates of blood from a few donors. Generated by immunoSEQ multiplex PCR, the TCRdb table keeps only in-frame clones and is missing some. The sample contains about 70,000 clones, nearly 99% of which appear only once. The CDR3 sequence is 13 residues long. Per germline, CDR1 MNHNY and CDR2 SVGAGI (reference sequence). Deletions cut 6 bases from V and 2 bases from J, with 10 bases between. This receptor was obtained from a human donor in good health. Specimen: T cells isolated from PBMCs. The genes are TRBV6-6 and TRBJ2-5, with D possibly being TRBD2 (6 bases). CDR3 sequence: CASSRLVQETQYF. CDR3 bases: TGTGCCAGCAGCAGACTAGTACAAGAGACCCAGTACTTC.